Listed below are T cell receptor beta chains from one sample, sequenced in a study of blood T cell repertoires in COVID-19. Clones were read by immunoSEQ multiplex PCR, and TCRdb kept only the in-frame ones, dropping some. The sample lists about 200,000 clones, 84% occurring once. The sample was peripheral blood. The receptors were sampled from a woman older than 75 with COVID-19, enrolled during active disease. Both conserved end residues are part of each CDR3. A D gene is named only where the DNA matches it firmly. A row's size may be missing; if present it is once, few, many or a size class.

cdr3_nt: TGTGCCAGCAGCTTATCTCGGGACCTAGGGGGCTATGGCTACACCTTC; cdr3_aa: CASSLSRDLGGYGYTF; v_call: TRBV7-3; d_call: -; clone_size: few; j_call: TRBJ1-2
cdr3_nt: TGTGCCAGCCGTGCCGACAGGACCTATGGCTACACCTTC; cdr3_aa: CASRADRTYGYTF; v_call: TRBV19; d_call: -; clone_size: -; j_call: TRBJ1-2
cdr3_nt: TGTGCCAGCAGCTCAACCGGGACTACGGGCAATCAGCCCCAGCATTTT; cdr3_aa: CASSSTGTTGNQPQHF; v_call: TRBV7-2; d_call: -; clone_size: -; j_call: TRBJ1-5
cdr3_nt: TGTGCCAGCAGCCAAGACCCAGATCCTAACTATGGCTACACCTTC; cdr3_aa: CASSQDPDPNYGYTF; v_call: TRBV3-1/TRBV3-2; d_call: -; clone_size: -; j_call: TRBJ1-2
cdr3_nt: TGCAGCGTTCGGTTACAGGGGGGAATCGCTGAAGCTTTCTTT; cdr3_aa: CSVRLQGGIAEAFF; v_call: TRBV29-1; d_call: TRBD1; clone_size: -; j_call: TRBJ1-1
cdr3_nt: TGTGCCATTCTCGAATTAGGAGGTCCGTATAATTCACCCCTCCACTTT; cdr3_aa: CAILELGGPYNSPLHF; v_call: TRBV19; d_call: -; clone_size: once; j_call: TRBJ1-6
cdr3_nt: TGTGCCAGCAGCTTAGGGACAGGACAGCCCCAGCATTTT; cdr3_aa: CASSLGTGQPQHF; v_call: TRBV11-2; d_call: TRBD1; clone_size: once; j_call: TRBJ1-5
cdr3_nt: TGTGCCAGCTCCCTAGCGCGAGAGAACACTGAAGCTTTCTTT; cdr3_aa: CASSLARENTEAFF; v_call: TRBV18; d_call: -; clone_size: -; j_call: TRBJ1-1
cdr3_nt: TGCGCCAGCAGCATAACCGGGACAGTAAACACCGGGGAGCTGTTTTTT; cdr3_aa: CASSITGTVNTGELFF; v_call: TRBV5-1; d_call: TRBD1; clone_size: -; j_call: TRBJ2-2
cdr3_nt: TGTGCCAGCAGCCTGGTTGGGGGGGGCGAGACCCAGTACTTC; cdr3_aa: CASSLVGGGETQYF; v_call: TRBV5-6; d_call: -; clone_size: few; j_call: TRBJ2-5
cdr3_nt: TGTGCCAGCAGCAGGACGCGGGGAGGGAGTGTGGATGAGCAGTTCTTC; cdr3_aa: CASSRTRGGSVDEQFF; v_call: TRBV14; d_call: TRBD2; clone_size: -; j_call: TRBJ2-1
cdr3_nt: TGTGCCAGCAGACCTCGGAGGGGGGGCGCCTTAGATAATTCACCCCTCCACTTT; cdr3_aa: CASRPRRGGALDNSPLHF; v_call: TRBV28; d_call: -; clone_size: -; j_call: TRBJ1-6
cdr3_nt: TGTGCCAGCAGCCTCTTCGGGGGGGGTGGCGGGGAGCTGTTTTTT; cdr3_aa: CASSLFGGGGGELFF; v_call: TRBV3-1/TRBV3-2; d_call: TRBD2; clone_size: -; j_call: TRBJ2-2